This T cell receptor (beta chain) appears in the sequencing data of a study of blood T cell repertoires in COVID-19. As for the study in general: Samples came from the United States, Italy and Spain, spanning acute and convalescent COVID-19.

This CDR3 comprises 13 residues. V lost 3 bases and J 1 base, leaving 6 bases between the germline ends. Looked up from germline, CDR1 is MDHEN and CDR2 is SYDVKM. Sequencing used immunoSEQ multiplex PCR; TCRdb keeps in-frame clones, though not all of them. Of about 140,000 clones listed, 88% are singletons. A single count supports this clone. Enrolment of Seattle patients took place during active infection, and they were followed longitudinally. The chain recombines TRBV28 with TRBJ1-1; D ambiguous. This TCR was recovered from a human donor with COVID-19, enrolled during active disease. The donor label of this sample is uncertain. Material: peripheral blood. The CDR3 reads CASSFGGNTEAFF. The CDR3 DNA is TGTGCCAGCAGTTTTGGAGGGAACACTGAAGCTTTCTTT.